Below are 8 T cell receptor beta chains sequenced from a single sample in a study of cytomegalovirus exposure and HLA in healthy donors. Here immunoSEQ multiplex PCR was the method, and the copy in TCRdb shows in-frame clones only, minus some. This table has roughly 60,000 clones, approximately 90% appearing once. What was sequenced was PBMCs. The source is a young woman in good health and CMV-seronegative.

The chain recombines TRBV10-3 with TRBJ1-2; possible D gene TRBD1, 5 bases. The germline V and J ends were trimmed by 3 bases and 4 bases, with 21 bases remaining between them. The CDR3 is 17 residues long. CDR1 ENHRY and CDR2 SYGVKD come from the germline V gene. The CDR3 is CAISEVMSAGLGYGYTF. The DNA for the CDR3 is TGTGCCATCAGTGAAGTAATGTCGGCAGGGCTAGGCTATGGCTACACCTTC.

The V call is TRBV28, the J call TRBJ1-2; TRBD1 matches at 8 bases. The germline gives CDR1 MDHEN, CDR2 SYDVKM. V lost 5 bases and J lost 3; bases outside the gene matches: 2. This CDR3 region has 13 residues. This CDR3 reads CASSVDRDYGYTF. The DNA for the CDR3 is TGTGCCAGCAGTGTGGACAGGGACTATGGCTACACCTTC.

The chain recombines TRBV7-9 with TRBJ1-3; possible D gene TRBD1, 5 bases. Per germline, CDR1 SEHNR and CDR2 FQNEAQ (reference sequence). The V end lost 1 base, the J end lost 0 bases, and 10 bases lay between the germline ends. This CDR3 has 16 amino acids. The CDR3 DNA follows: TGTGCCAGCAGCTTAGGGGGGGGACTCTCTGGAAACACCATATATTTT. Residues: CASSLGGGLSGNTIYF.

In its sample, this clone was seen once. The chain combines TRBV19 with TRBJ1-4; D call uncertain. The germline V gene encodes CDR1 LNHDA and CDR2 SQIVND (reference sequence). The CDR3 is made up of 13 amino acids. Between the trimmed V and J ends, which lost 10 bases and 7 bases, there was a span of 16 bases. CDR3 loop: CATRNQLGEKLFF. The CDR3, as DNA: TGTGCCACCCGTAATCAACTCGGTGAAAAACTGTTTTTT.

V gene TRBV7-2 combines with J gene TRBJ1-1, with D uncertain. The CDR3 consists of 14 residues. The V and J ends lost 5 bases and 7 bases respectively, with 17 bases between them. The germline V gene encodes CDR1 SGHTA and CDR2 FQGNSA. CDR3 DNA sequence: TGTGCCAGCAGCCCCCTGGGTCGAGGGTTTGAAGCTTTCTTT. Translation: CASSPLGRGFEAFF.

V gene TRBV7-9 combines with J gene TRBJ2-7, with TRBD1 matching 7 bases. The V gene's germline CDR1 is SEHNR and CDR2 FQNEAQ (reference sequence). The CDR3 contains 16 residues. The V and J ends lost 4 bases and 6 bases, in that order; junction bases with no gene match: 15. CDR3 loop: CASSSQGQVSSSEQYF. The CDR3 DNA reads as TGTGCCAGCAGCTCACAGGGGCAAGTATCGTCGTCCGAGCAGTACTTC.

The chain combines TRBV5-6 with TRBJ1-4; 8 positions agree with TRBD1. The CDR3 totals 16 residues. V lost 2 bases and J lost 5; bases outside the gene matches: 8. Germline-derived CDR1 and CDR2 are SGHDT and YYEEEE. The CDR3: CASSLGFRQGNEKLFF. Here the CDR3 DNA reads TGTGCCAGCAGCTTAGGCTTCAGACAGGGGAATGAAAAACTGTTTTTT. Full variable domain (missing parts from reference TRBV5-6 and TRBJ1-4): DAGVTQSPTHLIKTRGQQVTLRCSPKSGHDTVSWYQQALGQGPQFIFQYYEEEERQRGNFPDRFSGHQFPNYSSELNVNALLLGDSALYLCASSLGFRQGNEKLFFGSGTQLSVL.

V is TRBV29-1 and J is TRBJ1-2; D call uncertain. CDR1 is SQVTM and CDR2 is ANQGSEA in the germline V gene. The CDR3 contains 14 residues. Trimming cost V 2 bases and J 1 base, with 11 bases left between them. The CDR3 DNA sequence: TGCAGCGTTGAACCGAGGAGCGATAACTATGGCTACACCTTC. Translated: CSVEPRSDNYGYTF. The whole variable domain, filled in from reference TRBV29-1 and TRBJ1-2, reads SAVISQKPSRDICQRGTSLTIQCQVDSQVTMMFWYRQQPGQSLTLIATANQGSEATYESGFVIDKFPISRPNLTFSTLTVSNMSPEDSSIYLCSVEPRSDNYGYTFGSGTRLTVV.